The present TCR beta chain was sequenced within a study of blood T cell repertoires in COVID-19. Overall study context: Sources were T cells, B-cell-depleted T cells, or PBMCs; the material itself was cDNA or gDNA.

Germline CDR1 and CDR2: LNHDA and SQIVND (reference sequence). The CDR3 totals 14 residues. Trimming took 3 bases from V and 4 from J, leaving 12 bases between them. As originally analysed: The assay estimated nucleated cells by amplifying reference gene primers. Repertoires were generated with immunoSEQ multiplex PCR, while TCRdb's copy carries only in-frame clones and drops some. For V, J and clone size, that table is used; D and trimming come from the DNA. The data contain around 300,000 clones, over 75% of them singletons. The J gene is TRBJ2-5, the V gene TRBV19; tentative D call: TRBD1 (5 bases). The sequenced material came from peripheral blood. The sequence was obtained from a man aged 50 to 59 with active or convalescent COVID-19. The CDR3 reads CASSIRQGPETQYF. CDR3 nucleotides: TGTGCCAGTAGTATCCGGCAGGGCCCAGAGACCCAGTACTTC. Together with reference TRBV19 and TRBJ2-5, the CDR3 gives the full variable domain: DGGITQSPKYLFRKEGQNVTLSCEQNLNHDAMYWYRQDPGQGLRLIYYSQIVNDFQKGDIAEGYSVSREKKESFPLTVTSAQKNPTAFYLCASSIRQGPETQYFGPGTRLLVL.